Each of the 10 T cell receptor beta chains below was sequenced from the same sample in a study of blood T cell repertoires in COVID-19. This table comes from immunoSEQ multiplex PCR, and its TCRdb copy is limited to in-frame clones, with some not included. The sample gives tens of thousands of clones, approximately 86% of which show up once; more than 7% is in the top ten. The source material was peripheral blood. Receptors were obtained from a man aged 60 to 69 with acute or convalescent COVID-19.

The V and J genes are TRBV5-1 and TRBJ1-2; 10 bases are a match to TRBD1. V trimming: 4 bases; J trimming: 8 bases; junction bases outside the gene matches: 11. This CDR3 spans 15 amino acids. The germline V gene encodes CDR1 SGHRS and CDR2 YFSETQ. CDR3 coding DNA: TGCGCCAGCAGCAGAGGGGACAGGGGTTCGAAAGGCTACACCTTC. Its protein is CASSRGDRGSKGYTF.

The genes are TRBV11-2 and TRBJ2-4, with a possible D match to TRBD2 (6 bases). The ends were cut back, 1 base at V and 8 bases at J, with 15 bases in the middle. The CDR3 is made up of 15 amino acids. Germline lookup yields CDR1 SGHAT and CDR2 FQNNGV. In nucleotides, the CDR3 is TGTGCCAGCAGCTTAGGAGGGACCGGAGGGGACATTCAGTACTTC. Amino acids: CASSLGGTGGDIQYF. The full variable domain, its missing parts supplied by reference TRBV11-2 and TRBJ2-4, is EAGVAQSPRYKIIEKRQSVAFWCNPISGHATLYWYQQILGQGPKLLIQFQNNGVVDDSQLPKDRFSAERLKGVDSTLKIQPAKLEDSAVYLCASSLGGTGGDIQYFGAGTRLSVL.

This clone was seen only a few times. This chain links TRBV6-6 with TRBJ2-3; no firm D call. The CDR3 spans 16 residues. V lost 6 bases and J lost 0, with 16 bases in between. Germline V gene lookup returns CDR1 MNHNY and CDR2 SVGAGI (reference sequence). In DNA form, the CDR3 reads TGTGCCAGCAGACGCGAGAGTACCCGGAGCACAGATACGCAGTATTTT. Amino acids: CASRRESTRSTDTQYF.

The chain couples TRBV2 to TRBJ1-4; D call uncertain. The CDR3 has 14 amino acids. Germline CDR1 reads SNHLY; CDR2 reads FYNNEI. V was clipped by 6 bases and J by 0 bases, with 8 bases between them. The CDR3 sequence is CASRDSATNEKLFF. Here the CDR3 DNA reads TGTGCCAGCAGAGACTCTGCAACTAATGAAAAACTGTTTTTT.

V and J are TRBV7-2 and TRBJ2-7; TRBD2 matches 11 bases. Germline-derived CDR1 and CDR2 are SGHTA and FQGNSA. The CDR3 contains 16 residues. V was pared by 0 bases and J by 1 base, with 2 bases of the junction left unmatched. Here the CDR3 DNA reads TGTGCCAGCAGCTTAGCTAGCGGGGGGGCTTCCTACGAGCAGTACTTC. Its translation is CASSLASGGASYEQYF.

The V and J genes are TRBV11-2 and TRBJ1-3, with TRBD1 identical over 7 bases. From germline, CDR1 is SGHAT and CDR2 FQNNGV. The J segment lost 5 bases and the V segment lost 3 bases, leaving 1 base of the junction unmatched. This CDR3 comprises 13 residues. The CDR3 reads CASSLDRRNTIYF. CDR3 bases: TGTGCCAGCAGCTTGGACAGGAGAAACACCATATATTTT. The entire variable domain, with the rest obtained from reference TRBV11-2 and TRBJ1-3, is as follows: EAGVAQSPRYKIIEKRQSVAFWCNPISGHATLYWYQQILGQGPKLLIQFQNNGVVDDSQLPKDRFSAERLKGVDSTLKIQPAKLEDSAVYLCASSLDRRNTIYFGEGSWLTVV.

The J gene is TRBJ1-1, the V gene TRBV6-5, with no clear D. The length of the CDR3 is 11 residues. Per the germline V gene, CDR1 is MNHEY and CDR2 is SVGAGI. Trimming pared 7 bases from V and 0 bases from J, leaving 3 bases between. The CDR3 nucleotides are TGTGCCAGCACCTTGAACACTGAAGCTTTCTTT. Translating it yields CASTLNTEAFF.

This clone was seen a single time. V usage is TRBV19 and J usage is TRBJ2-7, with 8 bases fitting TRBD1. From germline, CDR1 is LNHDA and CDR2 SQIVND (reference sequence). The CDR3 sequence is 13 residues long. The ends lost 6 bases at V and 4 bases at J; junction bases unmatched: 5. CDR3 residues: CASSRDRTYEQYF. The DNA of the CDR3 is TGTGCCAGTAGCCGGGACAGGACATACGAGCAGTACTTC.

The V gene is TRBV10-1, the J gene TRBJ2-3; a possible D gene is TRBD1 (6 bases). The V end lost 5 bases, the J end lost 2 bases, and 8 bases lay between the germline ends. The CDR3 is made up of 13 amino acids. The germline V gene encodes CDR1 WNHNN and CDR2 SYGVQD (reference sequence). The CDR3 nucleotides are TGCGCCAGCAGTTCAGGGGTCACAGATACGCAGTATTTT. Amino acid sequence: CASSSGVTDTQYF.

This rearrangement joins TRBV29-1 to TRBJ2-3; 9 bases fit TRBD2. This CDR3 comprises 13 residues. Germline CDR1 reads SQVTM; CDR2 reads ANQGSEA. V gave up 3 bases and J gave up 4 bases; unmatched junction bases: 2. CDR3: CSVDAGGPDTQYF. DNA of the CDR3: TGCAGCGTTGATGCGGGAGGGCCAGATACGCAGTATTTT.